The rows below give T cell receptor beta chains drawn from one sample of a study of somatic mutations in cytotoxic T cells in rheumatoid arthritis. Method: immunoSEQ multiplex PCR; TCRdb's copy keeps in-frame clones and lacks some. The sample consists of 35,000 to 45,000 clones, about 80% of them appearing once. The specimen sequenced was CD8+ T cells sorted from blood. The source of these receptors is a man aged 35 to 55 in good health. Both conserved end residues are part of each CDR3. The D gene is left open where the match is weak. Where a row states a size, it is once, few, many or the class of an expanded clone; other rows omit it.

>.|.|TRBV9|TRBJ2-7
TGTGCCAGCAGCGTAGCCCCCCTAGCGCCATCCTACGAGCAGTACTTC
CASSVAPLAPSYEQYF
>.|.|TRBV11-3|TRBJ1-1
TGTGCCAGCAGCTTAGCCCCCTCGGGGGCCCGGGCTTTCTTT
CASSLAPSGARAFF
>.|.|TRBV2|TRBJ2-7
TGTGCCATCAAGACACCTAGCTCCTACGAGCAGTACTTC
CAIKTPSSYEQYF
>TRBD1|.|TRBV27|TRBJ2-1
TGTGCCAGCAGTTTAGGGACAGGTTTAGGGAATGAGCAGTTCTTC
CASSLGTGLGNEQFF
>.|.|TRBV9|TRBJ2-3
TGTGCCAGCAGCGCCCTAGGGGGTACAGATACGCAGTATTTT
CASSALGGTDTQYF
>.|.|TRBV11-2|TRBJ2-5
TGTGCCAGCGGGGCCGGGGAGACCCAGTACTTC
CASGAGETQYF
>.|.|TRBV2|TRBJ2-1
TGTGCCAGCAGGGGGGCGACGGACAATGAGCAGTTCTTC
CASRGATDNEQFF
>.|.|TRBV7-2|TRBJ2-7
TGTGCCAGCGGTCTGGGGGGATCCTACGAGCAGTACTTC
CASGLGGSYEQYF
>.|.|TRBV6-5|TRBJ2-3
TGTGCCAGCAGTTACGCGGACGGCAGCACAGATACGCAGTATTTT
CASSYADGSTDTQYF
>TRBD1|few|TRBV19|TRBJ2-7
TGTGCCAGTAGCCAGACAGGGGACGAGCAGTACTTC
CASSQTGDEQYF
>TRBD1|.|TRBV9|TRBJ2-7
TGTGCCAGCAGCAAAGGGGACAGGGTTTACGAGCAGTACTTC
CASSKGDRVYEQYF
>.|.|TRBV29-1|TRBJ2-1
TGCAGCGTTGTGACGGGATTCGGTTACAATGAGCAGTTCTTC
CSVVTGFGYNEQFF
>TRBD2|.|TRBV13|TRBJ2-7
TGTGCCAGCAGCCTAGGACTAGCGGACTACGAGCAGTACTTC
CASSLGLADYEQYF
>TRBD1|.|TRBV25-1|TRBJ1-2
TGTGCCAGCAGTAATCGAATAGGGCAGGGGGCGCCCGGCTACACCTTC
CASSNRIGQGAPGYTF
>.|.|TRBV5-6|TRBJ2-7
TGTGCCAGCAGCTCAGGGCAGCACGAGCAGTACTTC
CASSSGQHEQYF
>TRBD1|.|TRBV9|TRBJ2-2
TGTGCCAGCAGCGTAGGTTCCCCCGCGACAGGGAAAACCGGGGAGCTGTTTTTT
CASSVGSPATGKTGELFF
>TRBD1|.|TRBV4-3|TRBJ2-7
TGCGCCAGCAGCCAAGAGGACAGGGCGTCCTACGAGCAGTACTTC
CASSQEDRASYEQYF
>.|few|TRBV28|TRBJ2-1
TGTGCCAGCAGCGTAGCGTTTAGCTCCTACAATGAGCAGTTCTTC
CASSVAFSSYNEQFF
>.|.|TRBV21-1|TRBJ2-7
TGTGCCAGCAGCAAAGGGACAGGGGGGACCTACGAGCAGTACTTC
CASSKGTGGTYEQYF
>.|.|TRBV9|TRBJ1-5
TGTGCCAGCAGCCCTAGCGGCCGCAATCAGCCCCAGCATTTT
CASSPSGRNQPQHF
>.|few|TRBV2|TRBJ1-4
TGTGCCAGCAACGGGCAGGGAGCAACTAATGAAAAACTGTTTTTT
CASNGQGATNEKLFF
>.|few|TRBV7-9|TRBJ1-2
TGTGCCAGCAGCTTAGTCCCTGAGAATGGCTACACCTTC
CASSLVPENGYTF
>TRBD1|.|TRBV11-3|TRBJ2-1
TGTGCCAGTAGCCACTCGACAGGGGCGTACTTCCATGAGCAGTTCTTC
CASSHSTGAYFHEQFF
>.|.|TRBV14|TRBJ2-7
TGTGCCAGCAGCCACGGGGCCTACGAGCAGTACTTC
CASSHGAYEQYF
>.|once|TRBV4-1|TRBJ2-7
TGCGCCAGCAGCCTAGAGGGGGGCCTTTCCTACGAGCAGTACTTC
CASSLEGGLSYEQYF
>TRBD2|.|TRBV19|TRBJ2-1
TGTGCCAGTAGTATCCTAGCGGGTCACAATGAGCAGTTCTTC
CASSILAGHNEQFF
>TRBD1|.|TRBV9|TRBJ1-2
TGTGCCAGCAGCGTAAGGGACAGCAACCCCTACTATGGCTACACCTTC
CASSVRDSNPYYGYTF
>.|once|TRBV4-3|TRBJ2-1
TGCGCCAGCAGCCGACTGGACGCGATCAATGAGCAGTTCTTC
CASSRLDAINEQFF
>.|.|TRBV19|TRBJ2-1
TGTGCCAGTACTGAGGGAGTAGGATCCTACAATGAGCAGTTCTTC
CASTEGVGSYNEQFF
>TRBD1|.|TRBV7-9|TRBJ1-1
TGTGCCAGCAGCCAAGGGACAGAAAGCGAAGCTTTCTTT
CASSQGTESEAFF
>TRBD2|.|TRBV27|TRBJ2-7
TGTGCCAGCAGACCCGGGACTAGCGGGACTTCGTCCTACGAGCAGTACTTC
CASRPGTSGTSSYEQYF
>.|once|TRBV6-5|TRBJ1-5
TGTGCCAGCGGGGCTCAGCCCCAGCATTTT
CASGAQPQHF
>.|.|TRBV6-5|TRBJ2-1
TGTGCCAGCAGTTTTCTACCTGGAGAGCGCGATGAGCAGTTCTTC
CASSFLPGERDEQFF
>.|once|TRBV11-3|TRBJ2-7
TGTGCCAGCAGCTTAGGTCTAGCCGGAGACTACGAGCAGTACTTC
CASSLGLAGDYEQYF
>TRBD1|.|TRBV14|TRBJ2-7
TGTGCCAGCAGCCAAGACCAAGGGACAGGGTCCTACGAGCAGTACTTC
CASSQDQGTGSYEQYF
>.|.|TRBV14|TRBJ1-5
TGTGCCAGCAGCCGAGGACACAGCAATCAGCCCCAGCATTTT
CASSRGHSNQPQHF
>.|.|TRBV28|TRBJ1-2
TGTGCCAGCAGTTATGTCTATGGCTACACCTTC
CASSYVYGYTF
>.|once|TRBV12-5|TRBJ1-1
TGTGCTAGTGGTTTAGAAGGGGCAAGGACTGAAGCTTTCTTT
CASGLEGARTEAFF
>TRBD1|.|TRBV11-1|TRBJ2-7
TGTGCCAGCAGCATCGGACAGGCCTACGAGCAGTACTTC
CASSIGQAYEQYF
>.|.|TRBV7-8|TRBJ2-7
TGTGCCTCCGGGCGGAATGATTTGTGGAACTCCTACGAGCAGTACTTC
CASGRNDLWNSYEQYF
>.|.|TRBV25-1|TRBJ1-6
TGTGCCAGCAGTGATTGGAGAGTTCGGTCCGATTCACCCCTCCACTTT
CASSDWRVRSDSPLHF
>.|.|TRBV28|TRBJ2-7
TGTGCCAGCAGTCAACACACAGGGAGGGCCTACGAGCAGTACTTC
CASSQHTGRAYEQYF
>.|.|TRBV27|TRBJ1-1
TGTGCCAGCAGTTTATGGGGTGGGGCCCCGATGGCAGCTTTCTTT
CASSLWGGAPMAAFF
>.|.|TRBV7-9|TRBJ2-3
TGTGCCAGCAGCTTAGTGGGGGCGGGAGATACGCAGTATTTT
CASSLVGAGDTQYF
>.|.|TRBV30|TRBJ2-1
TGTGCCTGGAGTGTACTCGCGGTCTCCTACAATGAGCAGTTCTTC
CAWSVLAVSYNEQFF
>.|.|TRBV7-9|TRBJ2-5
TGTGCCAGCAGCTTAGCGCTGGGGACGGAAGAGACCCAGTACTTC
CASSLALGTEETQYF